The sequence of this TCR beta chain was determined in a study of T cells in Graves' hyperthyroidism and ophthalmopathy. The study's findings and limits: In validation, the model predicted ophthalmopathy. These predictions came a median roughly 6.5 months before onset.

The source material, RNA transcripts, was used to amplify TCR beta CDR3 regions. HTBI primers drove first-round RT-PCR of the TCR CDR3. MiXCR, run by TCRdb on the multiplex PCR reads, gives a single entry per CDR3 protein. The sample contains roughly 500,000 distinct CDR3 sequences, less than 25% of which appear only once. The germline CDR1 and CDR2 sequences are SNHLY and FYNNEI. CDR3 length equals 15 residues. Trimming took 3 bases from V and 5 from J; bases not matched to a gene: 9. As regards this clonotype: Its antigen is not known.

The TCR originated in a woman in her 30s with Graves' ophthalmopathy. Sequenced input: blood. The genes are TRBV2 and TRBJ2-5; 7 bases are shared with TRBD2. CDR3 in amino acids: CASSDRRSGAETQYF. The CDR3 nucleotides read TGTGCCAGCAGTGATAGGAGGAGCGGGGCGGAGACCCAGTACTTC.